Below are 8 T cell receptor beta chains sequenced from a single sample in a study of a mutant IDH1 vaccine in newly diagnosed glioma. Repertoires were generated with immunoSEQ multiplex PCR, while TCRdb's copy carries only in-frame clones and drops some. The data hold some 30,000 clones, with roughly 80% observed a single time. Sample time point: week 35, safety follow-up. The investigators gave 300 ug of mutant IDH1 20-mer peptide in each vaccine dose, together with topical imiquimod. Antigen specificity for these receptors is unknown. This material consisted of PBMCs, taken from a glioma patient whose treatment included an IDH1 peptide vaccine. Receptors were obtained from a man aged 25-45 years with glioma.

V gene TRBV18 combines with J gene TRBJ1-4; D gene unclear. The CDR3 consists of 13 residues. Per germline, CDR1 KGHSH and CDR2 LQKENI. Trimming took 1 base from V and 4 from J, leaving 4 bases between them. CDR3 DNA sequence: TGTGCCAGCTCACCACTGGTTAATGAAAAACTGTTTTTT. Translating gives CASSPLVNEKLFF.

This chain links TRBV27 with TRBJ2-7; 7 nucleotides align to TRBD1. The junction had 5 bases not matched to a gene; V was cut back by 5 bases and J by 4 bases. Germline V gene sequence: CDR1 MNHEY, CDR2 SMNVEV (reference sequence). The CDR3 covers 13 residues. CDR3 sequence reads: CASSQDRRYEQYF. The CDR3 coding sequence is TGTGCCAGCAGTCAGGACAGGAGATACGAGCAGTACTTC.

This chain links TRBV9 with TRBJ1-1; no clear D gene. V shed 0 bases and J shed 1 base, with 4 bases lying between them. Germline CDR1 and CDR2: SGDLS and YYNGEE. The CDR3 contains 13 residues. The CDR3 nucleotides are TGTGCCAGCAGCGTAGCAAGGAACACTGAAGCTTTCTTT. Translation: CASSVARNTEAFF.

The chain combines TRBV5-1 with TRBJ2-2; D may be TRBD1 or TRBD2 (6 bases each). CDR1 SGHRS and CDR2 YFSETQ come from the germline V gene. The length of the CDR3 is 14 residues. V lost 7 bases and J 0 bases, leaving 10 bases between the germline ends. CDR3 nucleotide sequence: TGCGCCAGCGAGGGGGGCTCGAACACCGGGGAGCTGTTTTTT. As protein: CASEGGSNTGELFF.

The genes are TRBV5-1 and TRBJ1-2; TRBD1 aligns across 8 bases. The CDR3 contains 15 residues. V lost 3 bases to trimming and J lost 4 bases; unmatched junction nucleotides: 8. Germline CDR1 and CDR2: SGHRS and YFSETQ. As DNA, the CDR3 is TGCGCCAGCAGCTCATCGGGACAGGCGAGCTATGGCTACACCTTC. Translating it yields CASSSSGQASYGYTF.

CDR3 in DNA: TGTGCCAGCAGTGTAACCCCCGTGACAGGGGTGTATGGCTACACCTTC. Amino acid sequence: CASSVTPVTGVYGYTF. The rearrangement links TRBV27 to TRBJ1-2; 8 bases are shared with TRBD1. CDR1 MNHEY and CDR2 SMNVEV come from the germline V gene (reference sequence). The CDR3 extends over 16 amino acids. V lost 5 bases, J lost 5 bases, and 13 bases stayed unmatched.

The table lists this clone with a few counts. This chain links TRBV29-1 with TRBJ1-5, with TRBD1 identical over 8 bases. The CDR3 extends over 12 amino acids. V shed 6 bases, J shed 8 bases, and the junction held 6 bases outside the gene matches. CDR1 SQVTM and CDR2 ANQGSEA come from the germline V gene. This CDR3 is CSVGQGLEPQHF. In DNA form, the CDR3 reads TGCAGCGTCGGACAGGGCCTGGAGCCCCAGCATTTT.

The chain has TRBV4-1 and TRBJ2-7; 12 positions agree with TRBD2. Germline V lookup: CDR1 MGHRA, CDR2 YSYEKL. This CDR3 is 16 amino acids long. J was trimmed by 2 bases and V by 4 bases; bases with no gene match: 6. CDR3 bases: TGCGCCAGCAGCCTAAGACTAGCGGGAGATCCCTACGAGCAGTACTTC. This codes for CASSLRLAGDPYEQYF.